Listed below are T cell receptor beta chains from one sample, sequenced in a study of blood T cell repertoires in COVID-19. Profiled with immunoSEQ multiplex PCR; TCRdb holds only in-frame clones, not every one. The data contain around 350,000 clones, around 87% of them singletons. The sample taken for sequencing was peripheral blood. Receptors originate from a human donor in a cohort sampled during active COVID-19. Both conserved end residues are part of each CDR3. The order of the fields is J gene, V gene, CDR3 protein.

>TRBJ2-3|TRBV5-1
CASSVGSGSPDTQYF
>TRBJ1-4|TRBV2
CASSEPLWGSGDEKLFF
>TRBJ2-1|TRBV13
CASSLQRGLAGGSSYNEQFF
>TRBJ1-2|TRBV4-1
CASSAPGQTTYGYTF
>TRBJ2-5|TRBV27
CASRSGTEETQYF
>TRBJ1-4|TRBV3-1/TRBV3-2
CASSQYGGEKLFF
>TRBJ2-3|TRBV10-2
CASRGLAGEVSTDTQYF
>TRBJ2-2|TRBV7-3
CASRLRVGSRWAGELFF
>TRBJ2-2|TRBV4-2
CASSQALTGVNTGELFF
>TRBJ2-7|TRBV3-1/TRBV3-2
CASSQGQGMTEQYF
>TRBJ1-2|TRBV27
CASRVRGGRGNYGYTF
>TRBJ1-2|TRBV19
CASSTPGKDGYTF
>TRBJ1-3|TRBV19
CASSRIAGGGNSGNTIYF
>TRBJ2-1|TRBV7-3
CASSLSLAAYNEQFF
>TRBJ2-7|TRBV20-1
CSVVPPNEQYF
>TRBJ2-2|TRBV5-1
CASSVTSTGSGELFF
>TRBJ2-3|TRBV27
CASSERKLAGVGYTQYF
>TRBJ1-2|TRBV4-1
CASSQDQRGLKGYTF
>TRBJ1-4|TRBV10-3
CAISEESNNEKLFF
>TRBJ2-2|TRBV4-2
CASSQVLGTGGTGELFF
>TRBJ1-1|TRBV27
CASSPPTGVTNTEAFF
>TRBJ1-4|TRBV18
CASSLRGLGEKLFF
>TRBJ2-1|TRBV19
CASTTGGSYNEQFF
>TRBJ1-1|TRBV5-1
CASSLEGTVSNTEAFF
>TRBJ2-5|TRBV5-1
CASSLAVGVQETQYF
>TRBJ1-2|TRBV7-9
CASSVQGQGRPFF
>TRBJ1-6|TRBV27
CASSSRAGGHNSPLHF
>TRBJ1-1|TRBV15
CATSRDPGGNTEAFF
>TRBJ2-5|TRBV4-1
CASSSAVSETQYF
>TRBJ1-6|TRBV10-3
CAISGARGDNSPLHF
>TRBJ2-3|TRBV4-2
CASSQELYPSTDTQYF
>TRBJ2-1|TRBV4-1
CASSPRTSGRGLGEQFF
>TRBJ2-7|TRBV5-1
CASSFSPGSGEQYF
>TRBJ1-2|TRBV6-2/TRBV6-3
CASRPDSPYGYTF
>TRBJ2-1|TRBV16
CASSPVTGGDEQFF
>TRBJ1-5|TRBV3-1/TRBV3-2
CASSPQGKQPQHF
>TRBJ2-7|TRBV2
CASSELGGTLDYEQYF
>TRBJ1-1|TRBV2
CASSLQGYTEAFF
>TRBJ1-5|TRBV19
CASTSRGQPQHF
>TRBJ1-6|TRBV6-5
CASSPGTGLSSPLHF
>TRBJ1-2|TRBV5-6
CASSMAGVYGYTF
>TRBJ2-7|TRBV19
CASSPLPGQGLYEQYF
>TRBJ1-6|TRBV7-6
CASSLQEEGRSSYNSPLHF
>TRBJ2-3|TRBV11-2
CASSLRTGALPSTDTQYF
>TRBJ2-2|TRBV9
CASSVELAGGDTGELFF
>TRBJ2-1|TRBV27
CASSLERETNNEQFF
>TRBJ1-5|TRBV19
CASMTGVRNQPQHF
>TRBJ2-1|TRBV7-3
CASSSEGEQFF